This T cell receptor beta chain was observed in a study of siplizumab effects on memory and regulatory T cells. A remark on this clone: Its antigen is unidentified.

V lost 4 bases and J lost 1, with 8 bases in between. The germline V gene has CDR1 SGHRS and CDR2 YFSETQ. The CDR3 is 13 residues long. Sequencing was performed with immunoSEQ multiplex PCR; in TCRdb, only in-frame clones are kept and a portion is missing. The table lists roughly 70,000 clones, 90% to 95% of them singletons, with 5% in the top ten. General study findings and limits: Where siplizumab was present, mappable alloreactive CD4+ clones averaged approximately 73% Treg-derived, compared with 25% to 30% in controls. In roughly 75-95% of proliferating CD4+ or CD8+ clones, a naive or memory phenotype could not be assigned. Naive T cells appeared more diverse than memory cells and seemed to be major alloresponse contributors. Alloreactive sequences traceable to unstimulated CD4+ memory cells were significantly reduced by siplizumab.

The chain joins TRBV5-1 to TRBJ2-5; D gene ambiguous. The sequence came from a human donor in good health. Specimen: CD8+ T cells sorted from blood. The CDR3 loop reads CASSPWPQETQYF. CDR3 DNA: TGCGCCAGCAGCCCCTGGCCCCAAGAGACCCAGTACTTC.